This TCR beta chain was documented in a study of blood T cells in healthy people across ages. Germline CDR1 and CDR2: DFQATT and SNEGSKA (reference sequence). V lost 8 bases, J lost 3 bases, and 14 bases lay in between. The CDR3 covers 13 residues. With a J-beta primer mix and a sample-barcoded 5' primer, a second PCR ran about 7 to 12 cycles. TCRdb itself ran the 5' RACE reads through MiXCR, one entry per CDR3 protein. The sample records 1.5 million to 2 million distinct CDR3 sequences, about 35% being singletons. This clonotype was picked up a small number of times. As yet, its antigen is unknown. Findings and limits, study-wide: Conclusively comparing naive with antigen-experienced cells was impossible with unsorted PBMCs.

Sequenced material: blood. The receptor's source is a woman aged 25 to 45 in good health. The chain joins TRBV20-1 to TRBJ2-1; no clear D gene. The CDR3 reads CSTTLPGYNEQFF. Here the CDR3 DNA reads TGCAGTACCACCCTACCGGGCTACAATGAGCAGTTCTTC.